The 32 T cell receptor beta chains given below trace back to one sample, sequenced in a study of response to subunit inactivated influenza vaccine. Each CDR3 protein gets one entry after TCRdb re-called the RT-PCR reads with MiXCR. The table lists almost 600,000 distinct CDR3 sequences, 14% of them singletons, with 11% in the top ten. Source: PBMCs from blood, taken less than 13 days after vaccination. The receptors stem from a man aged 45-65 years who received an inactivated influenza vaccine.

This clonotype was counted between two and nine times. This rearrangement joins TRBV25-1 to TRBJ1-1; no definite D call. The length of the CDR3 is 13 residues. CDR1 and CDR2 (germline): MGHDK, SYGVNS. V shed 4 bases and J shed 3 bases, with 9 bases lying between them. CDR3 residues: CASSADGYTEAFF. CDR3 bases: TGTGCCAGCAGTGCGGACGGGTACACTGAAGCTTTCTTT.

V is TRBV19 and J is TRBJ2-2; D gene ambiguous. Trimming pared 7 bases from V and 5 bases from J, leaving 11 bases between. Germline CDR1 LNHDA, CDR2 SQIVND (reference sequence). The CDR3 extends over 13 amino acids. For the CDR3, the DNA is TGTGCCAGTACACCGGGCTGGACCGGGGAGCTGTTTTTT. Translating gives CASTPGWTGELFF.

This clonotype was observed a handful of times. The rearrangement joins TRBV14 to TRBJ2-1, with 9 bases matching TRBD2. Trimming cost V 0 bases and J 4 bases; bases outside gene matches: 4. In germline, CDR1 is SGHDN, CDR2 FVKESK. The CDR3 is made up of 16 amino acids. The CDR3 bases are TGTGCCAGCAGCCAAGAAGGGACTAGCAGATACAATGAGCAGTTCTTC. Translation: CASSQEGTSRYNEQFF.

The chain combines TRBV10-3 with TRBJ2-3; 7 nucleotides line up with TRBD1. CDR1 ENHRY and CDR2 SYGVKD come from the germline V gene. V lost 0 bases and J lost 0; bases outside the gene matches: 0. CDR3 length equals 15 residues. CDR3 in DNA: TGTGCCATCAGTGAGTCGACAGGGAGCACAGATACGCAGTATTTT. This sequence encodes CAISESTGSTDTQYF.

This chain links TRBV2 with TRBJ2-1; D remains unclear. The CDR3 spans 15 residues. Looked up from germline, CDR1 is SNHLY and CDR2 is FYNNEI. Trimming shortened V by 7 bases and J by 1 base, and 14 bases separated the two germline ends. Here the CDR3 DNA reads TGTGCCAGCACCTTCTCCAGGTCATCCTACAATGAGCAGTTCTTC. Its protein product is CASTFSRSSYNEQFF.

This chain joins TRBV4-2 and TRBJ2-5, with 9 bases identical to TRBD1. Germline V lookup: CDR1 LGHNA, CDR2 YNFKEQ. Losses at the gene ends were 1 base for V and 4 bases for J; bases not matched to a gene: 4. The CDR3 totals 15 residues. The CDR3 nucleotides are TGTGCCAGCAGCCAAGTAACAGGGGGCCCAGAGACCCAGTACTTC. Its protein is CASSQVTGGPETQYF.

CDR3 sequence (DNA): TGCGCCAGCAGCGACGTTGGTCCCCCCCCCGGGGAGCTGTTTTTT. It specifies CASSDVGPPPGELFF. The V gene is TRBV10-1, the J gene TRBJ2-2; D is ambiguous. The germline CDR1 and CDR2 sequences are WNHNN and SYGVQD (reference sequence). V was trimmed by 6 bases and J by 6 bases, leaving 17 bases between them. The CDR3 totals 15 residues.

The chain couples TRBV6-2 or TRBV6-3 to TRBJ2-7, with TRBD1 matching over 7 bases. Germline assignment: CDR1 MNHEY and CDR2 SVGEGT. J lost 5 bases, V lost 8 bases, and 12 bases had no gene match. CDR3 size: 14 residues. CDR3 amino acids: CASSRRQGSNEQYF. In nucleotides, the CDR3 is TGTGCCAGCTCCCGCCGACAGGGTTCCAACGAGCAGTACTTC.

This rearrangement joins TRBV11-2 to TRBJ2-1, with D perhaps TRBD2 (5 bases). Germline V gives CDR1 SGHAT, CDR2 FQNNGV. V lost 0 bases, J lost 11 bases, and 8 bases lay in between. The CDR3 sequence is 12 residues long. This chain's CDR3 is CASSLEDLKQFF. Here the CDR3 DNA reads TGTGCCAGCAGCTTAGAGGACTTGAAGCAGTTCTTC.

The rearrangement links TRBV6-1 to TRBJ2-7; TRBD1 is a possible D gene (6 bases). This CDR3 has 13 amino acids. V was clipped by 6 bases and J by 4 bases, with 13 bases between them. Germline loops: CDR1 MNHNS, CDR2 SASEGT. Here the CDR3 DNA reads TGTGCCAGCAGAACTGGACAGAAGTACGAGCAGTACTTC. Translation gives CASRTGQKYEQYF.

V and J are TRBV10-2 and TRBJ1-4, with 8 bases that match TRBD1. V dropped 4 bases and J dropped 8; count of bases not matched to a gene: 12. CDR3 length equals 16 residues. In germline, CDR1 is WSHSY, CDR2 SAAADI. CDR3 loop: CASSGKTTGEIEKLFF. The DNA for the CDR3 is TGCGCCAGCAGTGGGAAAACGACAGGGGAGATAGAAAAACTGTTTTTT.

This clonotype was seen a handful of times. The chain employs TRBV30 and TRBJ2-3; D call uncertain. The CDR3 runs to 11 residues. Germline V lookup: CDR1 GTSNPN, CDR2 SVGIG (reference sequence). Between the trimmed V and J ends, which lost 3 bases and 7 bases, there was a span of 8 bases. CDR3 in amino acids: CAWRNVNTQYF. For the CDR3, the DNA is TGTGCCTGGAGGAATGTAAATACGCAGTATTTT.

The sample holds a few counts of this clonotype. The chain carries TRBV6-5 and TRBJ2-3; the match to TRBD1 covers 10 bases. V shed 2 bases, J shed 0 bases, and the junction held 8 bases outside the gene matches. CDR3 size: 18 residues. CDR1 and CDR2 from the germline V gene are MNHEY and SVGAGI. The CDR3 here is CASSYVGQGGSSTDTQYF. As DNA, the CDR3 is TGTGCCAGCAGTTACGTTGGACAGGGGGGATCTAGCACAGATACGCAGTATTTT.

The chain is built from TRBV12-3 or TRBV12-4 and TRBJ2-2; D gene ambiguous. The CDR3 totals 16 residues. Trimming shortened V by 5 bases and J by 4 bases, and 17 bases separated the two germline ends. The CDR3 reads CASSPFNGIFTGELFF. As DNA, the CDR3 is TGTGCCAGCAGTCCGTTCAATGGCATATTCACCGGGGAGCTGTTTTTT.

The rearrangement joins TRBV4-3 to TRBJ2-7; D is possibly TRBD1 (5 bases). Trimming took off 1 base at V and 4 bases at J, with 20 bases between the two ends. In germline, CDR1 is LGHNA, CDR2 YSLEER. There are 17 residues in the CDR3. CDR3 region: CASSQARVSVGKYEQYF. The CDR3 DNA reads TGCGCCAGCAGCCAAGCCAGGGTTTCCGTCGGTAAATACGAGCAGTACTTC.

A few counts support this clonotype. This chain uses TRBV5-1 with TRBJ2-1; D is unclear. Germline loops: CDR1 SGHRS, CDR2 YFSETQ. The V and J ends lost 1 base and 2 bases respectively, with 10 bases between them. The length of the CDR3 is 15 residues. The CDR3 region has the DNA TGCGCCAGCAGCTTGCCCAGAGCCCCCTACAATGAGCAGTTCTTC. It yields the protein CASSLPRAPYNEQFF.

This clonotype has a handful of counts. V usage is TRBV19 and J usage is TRBJ2-3; 7 nucleotides line up with TRBD2. The germline gives CDR1 LNHDA, CDR2 SQIVND (reference sequence). The CDR3 covers 14 residues. The V gene end was trimmed by 6 bases and the J gene end by 2 bases; junction bases not matched to a gene: 5. CDR3 amino acids: CASRRGSFTDTQYF. Written as DNA, the CDR3 is TGTGCCAGTAGGCGGGGGAGCTTCACAGATACGCAGTATTTT.

This clonotype appeared a few times. The rearrangement uses TRBV5-1 and TRBJ2-3; 12 bases fit TRBD2. CDR1 and CDR2 (germline): SGHRS, YFSETQ. Trimming removed 0 bases from V and 5 bases from J; junction bases left unmatched: 1. The CDR3 is made up of 15 amino acids. The CDR3 DNA sequence: TGCGCCAGCAGCTTGGGGGGACTAGCGGGAGATACGCAGTATTTT. Translation gives CASSLGGLAGDTQYF.

This clonotype was detected only a few times. The CDR3 spells CSASKTENTEAFF. The CDR3 DNA reads as TGCAGTGCTAGTAAAACAGAGAACACTGAAGCTTTCTTT. The chain employs TRBV20-1 and TRBJ1-1; no clear D gene. Trimming removed 3 bases at V and 1 base at J, with 9 bases between. This CDR3 is 13 amino acids long. Germline CDR1 reads DFQATT; CDR2 reads SNEGSKA (reference sequence).

The J gene is TRBJ2-5, the V gene TRBV20-1; D call uncertain. From germline, CDR1 is DFQATT and CDR2 SNEGSKA (reference sequence). V was pared by 7 bases and J by 5 bases, with 11 bases between. The length of the CDR3 is 11 residues. The CDR3 sequence: CSEEKRETQYF. The CDR3 nucleotides are TGCAGTGAAGAGAAGAGGGAGACCCAGTACTTC.

This clonotype turned up a few times. The chain combines TRBV12-3 or TRBV12-4 with TRBJ1-5; no clear D. CDR3 size: 15 residues. Trimming removed 1 base from V and 0 bases from J, with 7 bases in between. For the CDR3, the DNA is TGTGCCAGCAGTTTAGGAGCTGTTAGCAATCAGCCCCAGCATTTT. It specifies CASSLGAVSNQPQHF.

This clonotype was observed a few times. The V and J genes are TRBV7-2 and TRBJ2-4, with D tentatively TRBD2 (7 bases). The CDR3 has 16 residues. The germline CDR1 and CDR2 sequences are SGHTA and FQGNSA. Deletions cut 1 base from V and 2 bases from J, with 12 bases between. In DNA form, the CDR3 reads TGTGCCAGCAGCTTAGTGGGGGGGGCGACCAAAAACATTCAGTACTTC. Amino acids: CASSLVGGATKNIQYF.

This clonotype was counted between two and nine times. The chain carries TRBV6-5 and TRBJ2-6, with D uncertain. V dropped 0 bases and J dropped 2 bases, with 5 bases sitting between them. Germline V gives CDR1 MNHEY, CDR2 SVGAGI. The CDR3 totals 15 residues. CDR3 sequence reads: CASSYSDAGANVLTF. CDR3 in DNA: TGTGCCAGCAGTTACTCAGACGCTGGGGCCAACGTCCTGACTTTC.

The chain employs TRBV15 and TRBJ1-1; D not certain. Germline V lookup: CDR1 LNHNV, CDR2 YYDKDF (reference sequence). The germline V and J ends were trimmed by 10 bases and 0 bases, with 15 bases remaining between them. This CDR3 is built from 14 residues. The CDR3 here is CAKEIIQVNTEAFF. The CDR3 DNA reads TGTGCCAAAGAAATTATTCAGGTGAACACTGAAGCTTTCTTT. Drawing the rest from reference TRBV15 and TRBJ1-1, the complete variable domain is DAMVIQNPRYQVTQFGKPVTLSCSQTLNHNVMYWYQQKSSQAPKLLFHYYDKDFNNEADTPDNFQSRRPNTSFCFLDIRSPGLGDTAMYLCAKEIIQVNTEAFFGQGTRLTVV.

This clonotype was seen a few times. The V and J genes are TRBV5-1 and TRBJ1-5; D is unclear. Trimming pared 4 bases from V and 3 bases from J, leaving 11 bases between. Looked up from germline, CDR1 is SGHRS and CDR2 is YFSETQ. The CDR3 length is 14 residues. CDR3 nucleotides: TGCGCCAGCAGCCCCGACAATGCCAATCAGCCCCAGCATTTT. This gives the protein CASSPDNANQPQHF.

V and J are TRBV5-4 and TRBJ2-7, with a possible D match to TRBD1 (5 bases). CDR1 SGHNT and CDR2 YYREEE come from the germline V gene (reference sequence). With 6 bases removed from V and 4 bases from J, the gap between germline ends came to 14 bases. CDR3 length: 13 residues. This chain's CDR3 is CASTDGAQYEQYF. The CDR3 coding sequence is TGTGCCAGCACCGATGGGGCTCAGTACGAGCAGTACTTC.

Only a few counts were recorded for this clonotype. The CDR3 DNA is TGTGCCAGCAGCACCACGTGGGGTAGCTCCTACGAGCAGTACTTC. Protein sequence: CASSTTWGSSYEQYF. The chain couples TRBV28 to TRBJ2-7; unclear D gene. Trimming took off 6 bases at V and 0 bases at J, with 15 bases between the two ends. Germline-derived CDR1 and CDR2 are MDHEN and SYDVKM. The CDR3 spans 15 residues.

This chain links TRBV4-3 with TRBJ2-1, with D unresolved. The CDR3 extends over 14 amino acids. From germline, CDR1 is LGHNA and CDR2 YSLEER. Trimming left V 4 bases short and J 4 bases short, with 11 bases between. The DNA of the CDR3 is TGCGCCAGCAGCCCCTCCATCGGTTACAATGAGCAGTTCTTC. This encodes CASSPSIGYNEQFF.

The chain uses TRBV3-1 and TRBJ1-1; D might be TRBD1 (5 bases). V was pared by 4 bases and J by 4 bases, with 25 bases between. CDR3 length: 18 residues. Germline lookup yields CDR1 LGHDT and CDR2 YNNKEL (reference sequence). The CDR3 protein is CASSLMTCGTQNCTEAFF. The CDR3, as DNA: TGTGCCAGCAGCCTAATGACCTGCGGGACGCAAAACTGCACTGAAGCTTTCTTT.

The chain employs TRBV20-1 and TRBJ1-1, with D unclear. The CDR3 spans 16 residues. In germline, CDR1 is DFQATT, CDR2 SNEGSKA (reference sequence). The V end lost 0 bases, the J end lost 1 base, and 15 bases lay between the germline ends. The CDR3 DNA sequence: TGCAGTGCTAGAGAGGAAATGTGGACGGGGAACACTGAAGCTTTCTTT. It is translated as CSAREEMWTGNTEAFF.

This clonotype appeared a few times. V usage is TRBV4-1 and J usage is TRBJ2-3; TRBD2 aligns across 10 bases. The germline V gene has CDR1 MGHRA and CDR2 YSYEKL. CDR3 length: 18 amino acids. Trimming took 4 bases from V and 0 from J; bases not matched to a gene: 10. The CDR3 DNA follows: TGCGCCAGCAGCCCCGGACTAGCGGTACTCTCTAGCACAGATACGCAGTATTTT. Amino acid sequence: CASSPGLAVLSSTDTQYF.

This clonotype was picked up a small number of times. This chain joins TRBV2 and TRBJ2-7; TRBD1 agrees at 10 bases. Germline-derived CDR1 and CDR2 are SNHLY and FYNNEI. V shed 6 bases, J shed 5 bases, and the junction held 7 bases outside the gene matches. The CDR3 contains 14 residues. CDR3 protein: CASRDRDRGDEQYF. The CDR3 nucleotides read TGTGCCAGCAGGGACCGGGACAGGGGCGACGAGCAGTACTTC.